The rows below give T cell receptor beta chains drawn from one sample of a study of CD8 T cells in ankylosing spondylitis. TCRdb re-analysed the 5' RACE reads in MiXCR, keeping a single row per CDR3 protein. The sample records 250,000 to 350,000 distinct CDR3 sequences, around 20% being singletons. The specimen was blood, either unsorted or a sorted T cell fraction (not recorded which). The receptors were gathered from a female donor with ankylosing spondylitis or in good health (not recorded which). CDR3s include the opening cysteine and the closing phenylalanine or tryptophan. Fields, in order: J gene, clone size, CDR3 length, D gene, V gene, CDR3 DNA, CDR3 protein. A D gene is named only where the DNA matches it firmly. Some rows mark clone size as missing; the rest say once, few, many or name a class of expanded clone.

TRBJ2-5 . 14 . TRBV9 TGTGCCAGCAGCGTAGACGATAGGTGGATGACCCAGTACTTC CASSVDDRWMTQYF
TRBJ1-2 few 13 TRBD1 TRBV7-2 TGTGCCAGCATCAGAGGACAGGGAGGAGGCTACACCTTC CASIRGQGGGYTF
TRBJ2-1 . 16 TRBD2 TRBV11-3 TGTGCCAGCAGCCCGCCGGGACTAGGGAGTTACAATGAGCAGTTCTTC CASSPPGLGSYNEQFF
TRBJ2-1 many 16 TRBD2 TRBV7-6 TGTGCCAGCAGCTTACCCGGGACTAGCGGGTACAATGAGCAGTTCTTC CASSLPGTSGYNEQFF
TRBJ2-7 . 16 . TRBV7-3 TGTGCCAGCAGCCCCCCCGACAGGATCTTTACCTACGAGCAGTACTTC CASSPPDRIFTYEQYF
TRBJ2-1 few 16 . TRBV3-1 TGTGCCAGCAGCCAAACCTTCACAGACTCCTACAATGAGCAGTTCTTC CASSQTFTDSYNEQFF
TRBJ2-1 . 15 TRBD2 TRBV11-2 TGTGCCAGCAGCTCCACCGGGACTAGCGGAAATGAGCAGTTCTTC CASSSTGTSGNEQFF
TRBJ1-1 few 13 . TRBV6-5 TGTGCCAGCAGGAGGTCCCCGAACACTGAAGCTTTCTTT CASRRSPNTEAFF
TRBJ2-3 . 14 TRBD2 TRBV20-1 TGCAGTGCTAAAGCGGGAGGAGGGTCAGATACGCAGTATTTT CSAKAGGGSDTQYF
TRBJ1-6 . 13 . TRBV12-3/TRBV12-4 TGTGCCAGCTCGACAGGTGATGGATCACCCCTCCACTTT CASSTGDGSPLHF
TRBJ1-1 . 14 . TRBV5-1 TGCGCCAGCAGCCCAGGACAGCCGAACACTGAAGCTTTCTTT CASSPGQPNTEAFF
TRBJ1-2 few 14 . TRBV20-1 TGCAGTGCTCACAGGGCAGACGGGTATGGAGGCTACACCTTC CSAHRADGYGGYTF
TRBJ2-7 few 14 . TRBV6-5 TGTGCCAGCAGTTGGCGGGAATCGGTCTACGAGCAGTACTTC CASSWRESVYEQYF
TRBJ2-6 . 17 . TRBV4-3 TGCGCCAGCAGCCATGAAATGTGGGGGTCCGGGGCCAACGTCCTGACTTTC CASSHEMWGSGANVLTF
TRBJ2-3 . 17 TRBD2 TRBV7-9 TGTGCCAGCAGCTATTATCGGGGACTAGCGGAGGGGGTTACGCAGTATTTT CASSYYRGLAEGVTQYF
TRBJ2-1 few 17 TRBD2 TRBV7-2 TGTGCCAGCAGCCTCCCCAGCGGGACTAGATTATCCCATGAGCAGTTCTTC CASSLPSGTRLSHEQFF
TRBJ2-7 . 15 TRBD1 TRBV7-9 TGTGCCAGCAGCTTAGAAAGGACAGGTTTCTACGAGCAGTACTTC CASSLERTGFYEQYF
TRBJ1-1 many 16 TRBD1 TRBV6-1 TGTGCCAGCAGTAAAGGGGCCGACAGGGGAAGGACTGAAGCTTTCTTT CASSKGADRGRTEAFF
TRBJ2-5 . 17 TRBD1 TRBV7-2 TGTGCCAGCAGCTCGGACAGGGGAGGAGTAGGCCAAGAGACCCAGTACTTC CASSSDRGGVGQETQYF
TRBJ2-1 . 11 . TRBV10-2 TGCGCCAGCACTGTAGGGGGTGAGCAGTTCTTC CASTVGGEQFF
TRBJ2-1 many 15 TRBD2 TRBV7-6 TGTGCCAGCAGCGCCGGGACTAGCGGGAGGAATGAGCAGTTCTTC CASSAGTSGRNEQFF
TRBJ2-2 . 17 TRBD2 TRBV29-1 TGCAGCGTTGCAGGGGGGACTAGCGCTAAGAACACCGGGGAGCTGTTTTTT CSVAGGTSAKNTGELFF
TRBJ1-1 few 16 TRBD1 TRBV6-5 TGTGCCAGCAGTTCAAAACAGGGGGGATTTAACACTGAAGCTTTCTTT CASSSKQGGFNTEAFF
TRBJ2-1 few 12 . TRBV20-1 TGCAGTGCTAGACCTAGCAACAATGAGCAGTTCTTC CSARPSNNEQFF
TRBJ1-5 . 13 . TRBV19 TGTGCCAGTAGTTCGACAGATTATCAGCCCCAGCATTTT CASSSTDYQPQHF
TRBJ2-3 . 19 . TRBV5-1 TGCGCCAGCAGCTTGAGGCCTTACCCCCGGGGCGGTATCACAGATACGCAGTATTTT CASSLRPYPRGGITDTQYF
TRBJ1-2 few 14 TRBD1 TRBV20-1 TGCAGTGCTAGGGGAAACAGGGGACACTATGGCTACACCTTC CSARGNRGHYGYTF
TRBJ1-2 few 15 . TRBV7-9 TGTGCCAGCAGCTTATACAACAGGGAGTTCTATGGCTACACCTTC CASSLYNREFYGYTF
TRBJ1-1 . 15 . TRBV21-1 TGTGCCAGCAGCTCATGGGACAGAGCGAACACTGAAGCTTTCTTT CASSSWDRANTEAFF
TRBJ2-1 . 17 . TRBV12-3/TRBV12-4 TGTGCCAGCAGTGGGCAGGGGCTAGCGAGCTCCTACAATGAGCAGTTCTTC CASSGQGLASSYNEQFF
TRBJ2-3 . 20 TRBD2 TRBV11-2 TGTGCCAGCAGTAAAAATTTTGGGGTGGATCTAGCGGCGACCACAGATACGCAGTATTTT CASSKNFGVDLAATTDTQYF
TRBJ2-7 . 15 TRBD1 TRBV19 TGTGCCAGTAGTATCCAGGCAGGGGGTCGCTACGAGCAGTACTTC CASSIQAGGRYEQYF
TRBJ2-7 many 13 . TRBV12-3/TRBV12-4 TGTGCCAGCAGTTTAGTGCCTACCCATGAGCAGTACTTC CASSLVPTHEQYF
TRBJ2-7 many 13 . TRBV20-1 TGCAGTGCTAGAGATTCACTATCAGGGGAGCAGTACTTC CSARDSLSGEQYF
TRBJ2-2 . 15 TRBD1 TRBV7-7 TGTGCCAGCAGCTTAGTGACAGGGGGCACCGGGGAGCTGTTTTTT CASSLVTGGTGELFF
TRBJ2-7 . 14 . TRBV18 TGTGCCAGCTCACCACCCACAGGGTCCGACGAGCAGTACTTC CASSPPTGSDEQYF
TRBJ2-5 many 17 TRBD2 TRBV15 TGTGCCACCAGCAGAGCCACGAGGACTAGCGGTACGGGGACCCAGTACTTC CATSRATRTSGTGTQYF
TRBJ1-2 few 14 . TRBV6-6 TGTGCCAGCAGTTACTCGGAGGGATCGGGTGGCTACACCTTC CASSYSEGSGGYTF
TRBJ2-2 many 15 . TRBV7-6 TGTGCCAGCAGCCGAACCGTGGCGGAAGACGGGGAGCTGTTTTTT CASSRTVAEDGELFF
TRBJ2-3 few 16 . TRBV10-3 TGTGCCATCAGTGAAACAGGGCGGGGGAGCACAGATACGCAGTATTTT CAISETGRGSTDTQYF
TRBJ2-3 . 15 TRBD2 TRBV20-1 TGCAGTGCTAGAGAGGAAGCGGGAGGGGTTGATACGCAGTATTTT CSAREEAGGVDTQYF